This TCR beta chain originates from a study of identical twins. V lost 10 bases and J 7 bases, leaving 20 bases between the germline ends. The CDR3 is made up of 15 amino acids. The germline V gene encodes CDR1 SEHNR and CDR2 FQNEAQ (reference sequence). In regard to this clonotype: The antigen is undetermined.

The study, taken as a whole, reports: Zero-insertion analyses might be partly confounded by invariant T cells like MAIT and iNKT. Some out-of-frame alpha sequences were shared by twins, and these showed excess low generation probability. Cross-sectional statistical analysis was relied on for the conclusions, without the same donors being followed.

TCRdb recomputed calls from the 5' RACE reads with MiXCR, one row per CDR3 protein. The sample comprises 450,000 or so distinct CDR3 sequences, around 14% of which are singletons, and roughly 0.5% rests with the top ten. The sample also formed part of further work on yellow fever vaccine responses in identical twins.

This TCR was sampled from a woman aged 18-35 years in good health. The V call is TRBV7-9, the J call TRBJ1-6; D is perhaps TRBD1 (6 bases). Sequenced sample: CD4+ T cells sorted from blood. CDR3 in DNA: TGTGCCACGCGCGTCGGGGGGCAGCAGAATTCACCCCTCCACTTT. It yields the protein CATRVGGQQNSPLHF.